Included here is one T cell receptor beta chain sequence, with context. What it binds is unknown. The CDR3 covers 15 residues. V lost 6 bases to trimming and J lost 3 bases; unmatched junction nucleotides: 5. Germline CDR1 reads MDHEN; CDR2 reads SYDVKM. The data originate from a study of cytomegalovirus exposure and HLA in healthy donors. Across the whole study: Among around 200 million T cells, an earlier analysis found 95 million to 140 million unique TCR beta sequences.

General study results and limits: Among the CMV-associated chains, a few were confirmed in vitro as specific for CMV antigens. Only CMV serostatus was available as immune exposure information. Later on, a genetic analysis was performed. It linked a missense variant in DCLRE1C with V- and J-gene trimming of TCR beta.

Amplification used 60 Vbeta primers and 13 Jbeta primers. The method was immunoSEQ multiplex PCR; TCRdb's version includes in-frame clones alone and lacks a portion of them. This table has roughly 120,000 clones, around three quarters appearing once. The chain joins TRBV28 to TRBJ1-2, with 12 positions matching TRBD1. This TCR derives from a man aged 35 to 55 in good health and CMV-seronegative. The sample was PBMCs. In nucleotides, the CDR3 is TGTGCCAGCAGCTTGGGACAGGGGGCTCACTATGGCTACACCTTC. Encoded protein: CASSLGQGAHYGYTF.